Listed below are T cell receptor beta chains from one sample, sequenced in a study of CD8 T cells in Susac syndrome. TCRdb re-derived calls from the immunoSEQ multiplex PCR reads in MiXCR, one entry per CDR3 protein. Of a few hundred thousand distinct CDR3 sequences in the sample, approximately 95% were seen once. The sequencing sample was made of CD4+ T cells from PBMCs. All receptors come from a human donor with multiple sclerosis. Both conserved end residues are part of each CDR3. A D gene is named only where the DNA matches it firmly.

v_call,d_call,j_call,cdr3_nt,cdr3_aa
TRBV15,-,TRBJ1-5,TGTGCCACCAGCAGAGATGGGGTAACACAGGGAAGCCAGCCCCAGCATTTT,CATSRDGVTQGSQPQHF
TRBV4-1,TRBD1,TRBJ2-2,TGCGCCAGCAGCCAAGCCCGGGACAGACCCGGCGGGGAGCTGTTTTTT,CASSQARDRPGGELFF
TRBV20-1,TRBD1,TRBJ1-5,TGCAGTGCGTTATACGGGACAGGGGTGGGGTATAGCAATCAGCCCCAGCATTTT,CSALYGTGVGYSNQPQHF
TRBV25-1,-,TRBJ2-3,TGTGCCAGCAGGTCGGGCATCACAGATACGCAGTATTTT,CASRSGITDTQYF
TRBV29-1,-,TRBJ2-3,TGCAGCGTTCAGGGGCGATACACAGATACGCAGTATTTT,CSVQGRYTDTQYF
TRBV18,-,TRBJ2-7,TGTGCCAGCTCCCCTCGGGGGCCAGGCAACGAGCAGTACTTC,CASSPRGPGNEQYF
TRBV27,TRBD2,TRBJ2-7,TGTGCCAGCAGGACTAGCGGGGTGGTCTACGAGCAGTACTTC,CASRTSGVVYEQYF
TRBV6-6,TRBD2,TRBJ2-7,TGTGCCAGCAGAGAAATCCCGGGACTAGCGGGGGAGGAGCAGTACTTC,CASREIPGLAGEEQYF
TRBV20-1,TRBD2,TRBJ2-1,TGCAGTGCTTCGACTAGCGGGAGGGTCAATGAGCAGTTCTTC,CSASTSGRVNEQFF
TRBV11-3,TRBD2,TRBJ2-1,TGTGCCAGCAGCTTAGATCTAGCGGGGAGGAATGAGCAGTTCTTC,CASSLDLAGRNEQFF
TRBV18,-,TRBJ1-6,TGTGCCAGCTCACCCCCCCAGGCGACGTCACCCCTCCACTTT,CASSPPQATSPLHF
TRBV27,-,TRBJ2-3,TGTGCCAGCAGTTTATCGGGAGATTTAAGGCAGTATTTT,CASSLSGDLRQYF